This T cell receptor beta chain is drawn from a study of blood T cell repertoires in COVID-19. In germline, CDR1 is DFQATT, CDR2 SNEGSKA (reference sequence). The V segment lost 3 bases and the J segment 3 bases; nucleotides outside the gene matches: 7. The CDR3 loop spans 15 amino acids. Seattle patients were enrolled while actively infected and followed longitudinally. Original handling: Reference gene primer amplification gave nucleated cell count estimates. TCRdb keeps only in-frame clones here, not all; method: immunoSEQ multiplex PCR. V, J and clone size are those of that table, while D and trimming were read from the DNA. The top ten clones hold under 20% of a sample with around 63,000 clones, around 87% of them seen once.

The rearrangement uses TRBV20-1 and TRBJ1-2, with 10 bases lining up with TRBD1. The source is a woman aged 55-70 years with COVID-19, enrolled during active disease. Material: peripheral blood. In DNA, the CDR3 is TGCAGTGCTAGTCTCGGGGACAGGGGAGACTATGGCTACACCTTC. This gives the protein CSASLGDRGDYGYTF.